These 15 T cell receptor beta chains originate from one sample sequenced in a study of T cell responses to AZD1222 COVID-19 vaccine. Profiling relied on immunoSEQ multiplex PCR, and the TCRdb table lists in-frame clones only, not all of them. The sample includes 110,000 to 150,000 clones, 70% to 90% seen only once; the top ten take approximately 8%. The sample in question was peripheral blood, obtained on day 0 of AZD1222 vaccination. All receptors derive from an adult in good health.

This chain links TRBV12-3 or TRBV12-4 with TRBJ1-6; D is unclear. V shed 6 bases and J shed 8 bases, with 8 bases lying between them. The CDR3 covers 12 residues. The CDR3 sequence: CASSYQDSPLHF. In DNA form, the CDR3 reads TGTGCCAGCAGCTATCAGGATTCACCCCTCCACTTT.

The chain employs TRBV4-2 and TRBJ2-1; 8 bases map to TRBD2. V was clipped by 0 bases and J by 5 bases; unmatched bases: 6. From germline, CDR1 is LGHNA and CDR2 YNFKEQ. This CDR3 comprises 16 residues. The CDR3 reads CASSQDPSGSNNEQFF. CDR3 coding DNA: TGTGCCAGCAGCCAAGATCCGAGCGGGAGTAACAATGAGCAGTTCTTC.

The chain carries TRBV18 and TRBJ2-6, with 10 bases identical to TRBD1. The ends lost 5 bases at V and 1 base at J; junction bases unmatched: 2. Germline values: CDR1 KGHSH, CDR2 LQKENI. The CDR3 covers 16 residues. CDR3 nucleotide sequence: TGTGCCAGCTCATGGGGACAGGGGTCTGGGGCCAACGTCCTGACTTTC. Protein: CASSWGQGSGANVLTF. Supplemented by reference TRBV18 and TRBJ2-6, the full variable domain reads NAGVMQNPRHLVRRRGQEARLRCSPMKGHSHVYWYRQLPEEGLKFMVYLQKENIIDESGMPKERFSAEFPKEGPSILRIQQVVRGDSAAYFCASSWGQGSGANVLTFGAGSRLTVL.

V and J are TRBV29-1 and TRBJ2-3; D may match TRBD1 or TRBD2 (5 bases each). The V end was cut by 4 bases, the J end by 1 base, with 15 bases between. This CDR3 has 15 amino acids. Germline V gene data show CDR1 as SQVTM and CDR2 as ANQGSEA. In DNA, the CDR3 is TGCAGCGTTGTGGGTGGCACGGGACGCACAGATACGCAGTATTTT. This gives the protein CSVVGGTGRTDTQYF.

The CDR3: CASSQVPGAGYGYTF. In nucleotides, the CDR3 is TGCGCCAGCAGCCAAGTTCCAGGGGCGGGCTATGGCTACACCTTC. This chain uses TRBV4-1 with TRBJ1-2, with D maybe TRBD1 (6 bases). The CDR3 has 15 amino acids. Trimming removed 1 base from V and 4 bases from J, with 13 bases in between. The germline V gene has CDR1 MGHRA and CDR2 YSYEKL.

In this sample, this clone turned up once. This chain links TRBV6-5 with TRBJ1-4; 7 bases are shared with TRBD1. Germline loops: CDR1 MNHEY, CDR2 SVGAGI. V gave up 7 bases and J gave up 7 bases; unmatched junction bases: 9. The CDR3 is made up of 14 amino acids. CDR3 sequence (DNA): TGTGCCAGCACCCGCGCAGGGGGGGGTGAAAAACTGTTTTTT. Its translation is CASTRAGGGEKLFF.

This rearrangement joins TRBV2 to TRBJ1-1; 12 nucleotides align to TRBD1. Germline assignment: CDR1 SNHLY and CDR2 FYNNEI. The CDR3 covers 16 residues. With V trimmed by 3 bases and J by 5 bases, 7 bases remained unmatched. CDR3 sequence: CASSEGQGALRTEAFF. CDR3 coding DNA: TGTGCCAGCAGTGAGGGACAGGGGGCTCTCCGGACTGAAGCTTTCTTT.

The V gene is TRBV3-1 (or the pseudogene TRBV3-2), the J gene TRBJ1-6; D is undetermined. Trimming stripped 1 base from V and 7 bases from J, with 8 bases between. This CDR3 contains 14 residues. Germline V gene sequence: CDR1 LGHDT, CDR2 YNNKEL (reference sequence). CDR3 sequence: CASSQVSPNSPLHF. CDR3 nucleotide sequence: TGTGCCAGCAGCCAAGTGTCCCCAAATTCACCCCTCCACTTT.

V gene TRBV15 combines with J gene TRBJ1-2; D is ambiguous. CDR1 is LNHNV, CDR2 YYDKDF, per germline (reference sequence). This CDR3 has 18 amino acids. V was pared by 1 base and J by 5 bases, with 23 bases between. Here the CDR3 DNA reads TGTGCCACCAGCAGAGGGCTCGGGGTTGATACAACTAGTTATGGCTACACCTTC. Translating gives CATSRGLGVDTTSYGYTF. Full variable domain (missing parts from reference TRBV15 and TRBJ1-2): DAMVIQNPRYQVTQFGKPVTLSCSQTLNHNVMYWYQQKSSQAPKLLFHYYDKDFNNEADTPDNFQSRRPNTSFCFLDIRSPGLGDTAMYLCATSRGLGVDTTSYGYTFGSGTRLTVV.

The rearrangement joins TRBV18 to TRBJ1-4; 8 bases are shared with TRBD1. This CDR3 is built from 14 residues. CDR1 and CDR2 from the germline V gene are KGHSH and LQKENI. V trimming: 8 bases; J trimming: 4 bases; junction bases outside the gene matches: 6. The CDR3 bases are TGTGCCAGCGGGCGGGACAGGCGTAATGAAAAACTGTTTTTT. Encoded protein: CASGRDRRNEKLFF.

The CDR3 DNA follows: TGTGCCAGCAGCTTAGCCGCGGGGAATAAAGCTGGCTACACCTTC. It yields the protein CASSLAAGNKAGYTF. The chain joins TRBV7-8 to TRBJ1-2; no clear D. Germline V gene sequence: CDR1 SGHVS, CDR2 FQNEAQ. V lost 0 bases and J 7 bases, leaving 15 bases between the germline ends. This CDR3 is built from 15 residues.

The chain links TRBV11-2 to TRBJ1-4, with D uncertain. CDR3 length: 14 amino acids. The V end was cut by 4 bases, the J end by 2 bases, with 8 bases between. Germline CDR1 is SGHAT and CDR2 is FQNNGV. The DNA for the CDR3 is TGTGCCAGCAGCTCCAGAGGCACTAATGAAAAACTGTTTTTT. Encoded protein: CASSSRGTNEKLFF.

V usage is TRBV20-1 and J usage is TRBJ2-7, with D hard to call. CDR3 length: 16 residues. Per the germline V gene, CDR1 is DFQATT and CDR2 is SNEGSKA (reference sequence). V was shortened by 3 bases and J by 0 bases, with 18 bases between the two germline ends. CDR3: CSASTPGFPTSYEQYF. The DNA for the CDR3 is TGCAGTGCTAGTACGCCGGGCTTCCCCACCTCCTACGAGCAGTACTTC.

The V gene is TRBV5-6, the J gene TRBJ1-1, with 8 bases aligning to TRBD1. V shed 4 bases and J 4 bases; nucleotides not matched to a gene: 0. Germline V gene lookup returns CDR1 SGHDT and CDR2 YYEEEE. The CDR3 sequence is 12 residues long. The CDR3 region is CASSTGGTEAFF. CDR3 nucleotides: TGTGCCAGCAGCACAGGGGGCACTGAAGCTTTCTTT.

This clone was found once. The chain combines TRBV6-5 with TRBJ2-7; TRBD2 matches at 8 bases. Trimming removed 6 bases from V and 7 bases from J; junction bases left unmatched: 14. The germline V gene has CDR1 MNHEY and CDR2 SVGAGI. CDR3 size: 15 residues. The CDR3 DNA follows: TGTGCCAGCAGCACCATCGGCGGGGGGTTGGGTGAGCAGTACTTC. Translated: CASSTIGGGLGEQYF.